These T cell receptor beta chains were read from a single sample in a study of blood T cells in healthy people across ages. TCRdb reprocessed the 5' RACE reads via MiXCR and lists one record per CDR3 protein. The repertoire includes more than 800,000 distinct CDR3 sequences, 25% to 30% of them detected once, and approximately 15% sits in the top ten. Sequenced input: blood. These receptors were obtained from a woman of 80 years or more in good health. The CDR3 runs from the conserved cysteine through the conserved F or W. D genes are given only for firm matches. Clone size is given for some rows only: seen once, a few or many times, or a class if the clone is expanded.

V gene	D gene	J gene	clone size	CDR3 protein	CDR3 DNA
TRBV29-1	NA	TRBJ2-3	many	CSVEGVGRGAPDTQYF	TGCAGCGTTGAAGGGGTAGGGAGGGGGGCACCAGATACGCAGTATTTT
TRBV24-1	TRBD1	TRBJ2-6	NA	CATSDLDRVSGANVLTF	TGTGCCACCAGTGATTTGGACAGGGTTTCTGGGGCCAACGTCCTGACTTTC
TRBV6-5	NA	TRBJ2-2	few	CASSYSSARGGINTGELFF	TGTGCCAGCAGTTACTCGAGTGCTCGAGGCGGGATCAACACCGGGGAGCTGTTTTTT
TRBV29-1	NA	TRBJ1-5	NA	CSARGGLNQPQHF	TGCAGCGCTCGGGGGGGGCTCAATCAGCCCCAGCATTTT
TRBV29-1	TRBD2	TRBJ2-5	NA	CSVGTSGYQETQYF	TGCAGCGTTGGGACTAGCGGGTACCAAGAGACCCAGTACTTC
TRBV6-5	NA	TRBJ2-5	many	CASSYSRQETQYF	TGTGCCAGCAGTTATAGTCGGCAAGAGACCCAGTACTTC
TRBV4-1	NA	TRBJ1-1	NA	CASSQDPMNTEAFF	TGCGCCAGCAGCCAAGATCCCATGAACACTGAAGCTTTCTTT
TRBV2	NA	TRBJ1-1	few	CASTQGLGTEAFF	TGTGCCAGCACGCAGGGGCTTGGGACTGAAGCTTTCTTT
TRBV5-1	TRBD1	TRBJ2-4	NA	CASSLAGTESQNIQYF	TGCGCCAGCAGCTTGGCTGGGACAGAGTCCCAAAACATTCAGTACTTC
TRBV7-2	NA	TRBJ2-3	NA	CASSFAQGRTDTQYF	TGTGCCAGCAGCTTTGCCCAGGGCCGCACAGATACGCAGTATTTT
TRBV6-2/TRBV6-3	NA	TRBJ2-4	NA	CASSNPTVRVQYF	TGTGCCAGCAGTAACCCGACAGTCCGGGTTCAGTACTTC
TRBV7-9	TRBD1	TRBJ2-5	NA	CASTQGALSQETQYF	TGTGCCAGCACCCAGGGGGCTCTAAGTCAAGAGACCCAGTACTTC
TRBV20-1	NA	TRBJ1-2	many	CSASPPAGANYGYTF	TGCAGTGCTAGTCCCCCCGCAGGAGCTAACTATGGCTACACCTTC
TRBV7-9	TRBD1	TRBJ2-1	many	CASSFADRGSYNEQFF	TGTGCCAGCAGCTTTGCGGACAGGGGATCCTACAATGAGCAGTTCTTC
TRBV20-1	TRBD1	TRBJ1-2	many	CSASLDRAYGYTF	TGCAGTGCTTCTCTAGACAGGGCCTATGGCTACACCTTC
TRBV25-1	NA	TRBJ1-4	few	CASSAPGTSEKLFF	TGTGCCAGCAGTGCGCCCGGGACATCTGAAAAACTGTTTTTT
TRBV2	NA	TRBJ1-1	NA	CASSKGLYTEAFF	TGTGCCAGCAGTAAGGGCTTATACACTGAAGCTTTCTTT
TRBV27	NA	TRBJ2-7	many	CASSPLPPYEQYF	TGTGCCAGCAGCCCCCTCCCTCCCTACGAGCAGTACTTC
TRBV7-2	NA	TRBJ2-5	NA	CAGSSRHRETQYF	TGTGCCGGCAGCTCGAGACACCGAGAGACCCAGTACTTC
TRBV24-1	TRBD1	TRBJ1-2	many	CATSDPHRGRDGYTF	TGTGCCACCAGTGATCCGCACAGGGGGCGGGATGGCTACACCTTC
TRBV4-1	TRBD1	TRBJ1-4	NA	CASSLPGQGSEKLFF	TGCGCCAGCAGCCTGCCGGGACAGGGTAGTGAAAAACTGTTTTTT
TRBV7-2	NA	TRBJ2-2	NA	CASSLAGGRGATGERFF	TGTGCCAGCAGCTTAGCGGGGGGCAGGGGAGCCACCGGGGAGCGGTTTTTT
TRBV7-2	TRBD2	TRBJ2-3	NA	CASSSSGGGLGDTQYF	TGTGCCAGCAGCTCGTCCGGCGGGGGGCTCGGAGATACGCAGTATTTT
TRBV27	NA	TRBJ1-2	NA	CASSFSAVLDYGYTF	TGTGCCAGCAGTTTTTCGGCAGTGTTAGACTATGGCTACACCTTC
TRBV27	TRBD1	TRBJ1-5	few	CASSSNRGFNQPQHF	TGTGCCAGCAGTTCAAACAGGGGATTCAATCAGCCCCAGCATTTT
TRBV9	NA	TRBJ1-1	few	CASSGPQERMNTEAFF	TGTGCCAGCAGCGGCCCGCAAGAACGTATGAACACTGAAGCTTTCTTT
TRBV12-3/TRBV12-4	NA	TRBJ2-7	few	CASSPWGGGRHEQYF	TGTGCCAGCAGTCCATGGGGCGGAGGCCGGCACGAGCAGTACTTC
TRBV2	NA	TRBJ2-4	few	CASTTDSRGIQYF	TGTGCCAGCACGACAGACAGTAGGGGCATTCAGTACTTC
TRBV7-6	NA	TRBJ1-6	NA	CASSLGTDSYNSPLHF	TGTGCCAGCAGCTTAGGGACAGACTCATATAATTCACCCCTCCACTTT
TRBV4-1	TRBD1	TRBJ1-5	few	CASSQVGTGGQPQHF	TGCGCCAGCAGCCAAGTCGGGACAGGGGGCCAGCCCCAGCATTTT
TRBV6-1	NA	TRBJ1-5	few	CASSEWYTASWDQPQHF	TGTGCCAGCAGTGAATGGTACACGGCTTCTTGGGATCAGCCCCAGCATTTT